The clone carrying this TCR beta chain occurred once. What it recognizes is unknown. Germline V lookup: CDR1 SNHLY, CDR2 FYNNEI. Trimming cost V 4 bases and J 3 bases; bases outside gene matches: 5. The CDR3 sequence is 15 residues long. These data belong to a study of cytomegalovirus exposure and HLA in healthy donors. Findings and caveats of the study: That first-cohort TCR clusters tended to co-occur in the 120 or so validation repertoires was found in a later analysis.

The repertoire was sequenced with immunoSEQ multiplex PCR; TCRdb's copy has only in-frame clones and lacks some. The sample includes around 400,000 clones, about nine tenths of them seen just once. The clonotype was recovered from a woman between 18 and 29 years old in good health and CMV-seronegative. The sequenced material came from PBMCs. This chain joins TRBV2 and TRBJ2-3; TRBD2 matches 9 bases. CDR3 sequence reads: CASSARLAGTDTQYF. CDR3 DNA sequence: TGTGCCAGCAGTGCCCGGCTAGCGGGAACAGATACGCAGTATTTT.